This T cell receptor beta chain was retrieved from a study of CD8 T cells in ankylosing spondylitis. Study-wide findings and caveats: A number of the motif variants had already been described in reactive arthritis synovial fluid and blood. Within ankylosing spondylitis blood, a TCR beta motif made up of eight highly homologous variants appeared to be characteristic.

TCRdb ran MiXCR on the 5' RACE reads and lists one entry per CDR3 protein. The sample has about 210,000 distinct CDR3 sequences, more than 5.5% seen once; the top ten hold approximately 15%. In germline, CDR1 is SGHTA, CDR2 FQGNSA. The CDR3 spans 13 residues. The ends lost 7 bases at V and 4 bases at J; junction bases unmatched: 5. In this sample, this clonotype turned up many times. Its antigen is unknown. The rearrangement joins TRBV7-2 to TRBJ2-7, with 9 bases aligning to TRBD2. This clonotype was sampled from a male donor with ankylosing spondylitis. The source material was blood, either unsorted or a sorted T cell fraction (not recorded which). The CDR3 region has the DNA TGTGCCAGCACCCCTAGCGGGGTGTACGAGCAGTACTTC. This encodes CASTPSGVYEQYF.